The 12 T cell receptor beta chains below all came from one sample that was sequenced in a study of blood T cell repertoires in COVID-19. Method: immunoSEQ multiplex PCR; TCRdb's copy keeps in-frame clones and lacks some. The top ten clones hold under 35% of a sample with tens of thousands of clones, approximately 77% of them seen once. Sample: peripheral blood. Source of these receptors: a human donor in a cohort sampled during active COVID-19.

The chain's CDR3 is CRPSGRTEAFF. CDR3 DNA sequence: TGCAGACCTTCGGGAAGGACTGAAGCTTTCTTT. The chain is built from TRBV20-1 and TRBJ1-1; D gene uncertain. Germline lookup yields CDR1 DFQATT and CDR2 SNEGSKA (reference sequence). This CDR3 has 11 amino acids.

V gene TRBV18 combines with J gene TRBJ1-2; tentatively, D is TRBD1 (5 bases). Germline CDR1 is KGHSH and CDR2 is LQKENI. Trimming stripped 3 bases from V and 3 bases from J, with 11 bases between. The CDR3 has 14 amino acids. CDR3 region: CASSPSRADYGYTF. In nucleotides, the CDR3 is TGTGCCAGCTCACCGAGCAGGGCGGACTATGGCTACACCTTC.

This clone appeared a few times. The J gene is TRBJ2-5, the V gene TRBV5-8, with a weak D call TRBD2 (5 bases). CDR1 is SGHTS, CDR2 YDEGEE, per germline. The CDR3 runs to 13 residues. Trimming stripped 7 bases from V and 5 bases from J, with 15 bases between. In nucleotides, the CDR3 is TGTGCCAGCGGTAGGGCGGAGGTGGAGACCCAGTACTTC. It specifies CASGRAEVETQYF.

The rearrangement links TRBV3-1 (or the pseudogene TRBV3-2) to TRBJ2-3, with TRBD1 matching over 10 bases. Trimming took 3 bases from V and 3 from J; bases not matched to a gene: 9. There are 17 residues in the CDR3. The germline CDR1 and CDR2 sequences are LGHDT and YNNKEL (reference sequence). The CDR3 bases are TGTGCCAGCAGCCAGCTCGGACAGGGGGAGGTTACAGATACGCAGTATTTT. Encoded protein: CASSQLGQGEVTDTQYF.

This sequence joins TRBV7-9 and TRBJ1-4; tentative D call: TRBD1 (6 bases). The CDR3 totals 16 residues. V lost 4 bases and J lost 8, with 20 bases in between. Germline V lookup: CDR1 SEHNR, CDR2 FQNEAQ (reference sequence). CDR3 sequence reads: CASSSPGEVGGEKLFF. The CDR3 DNA reads as TGTGCCAGCAGCTCTCCCGGTGAAGTTGGGGGCGAAAAACTGTTTTTT.

J is TRBJ1-1 and V is TRBV21-1; the D call TRBD1 from the table was never checked on the DNA. TRBV21-1 is deemed a pseudogene. This CDR3 comprises 16 residues. The CDR3 DNA sequence: TGTGCCACCAGGGGTCTAGGGGTATCGGTGGACACTGAAGCTTTCTTT. Protein sequence: CATRGLGVSVDTEAFF.

The chain combines TRBV29-1 with TRBJ1-2; D unresolved. This CDR3 comprises 13 residues. Germline loops: CDR1 SQVTM, CDR2 ANQGSEA. V dropped 4 bases and J dropped 0 bases, with 9 bases sitting between them. The CDR3 loop is CSVGLVANYGYTF. The DNA for the CDR3 is TGCAGCGTTGGCTTAGTAGCTAACTATGGCTACACCTTC.

The rearrangement joins TRBV29-1 to TRBJ2-1; 8 bases map to TRBD2. The V gene end was trimmed by 4 bases and the J gene end by 2 bases; junction bases not matched to a gene: 4. The CDR3 contains 14 residues. Germline loops: CDR1 SQVTM, CDR2 ANQGSEA. CDR3 sequence reads: CSVAAAGAYNEQFF. CDR3 DNA sequence: TGCAGCGTTGCTGCAGCGGGAGCCTACAATGAGCAGTTCTTC.

The chain employs TRBV3-1 (or the pseudogene TRBV3-2) and TRBJ2-1; 11 bases match TRBD2. The CDR3 has 16 amino acids. Germline values: CDR1 LGHDT, CDR2 YNNKEL (reference sequence). Trimming at V came to 0 bases and at J to 8 bases, leaving 6 bases not matched to a gene. The CDR3 sequence: CASSQDPGTSGHEQFF. In nucleotides, the CDR3 is TGTGCCAGCAGCCAAGATCCCGGGACTAGCGGTCATGAGCAGTTCTTC.

This clone was seen more than once but under ten times. The chain couples TRBV7-9 to TRBJ2-5, with TRBD2 identical over 10 bases. Germline CDR1 is SEHNR and CDR2 is FQNEAQ (reference sequence). This CDR3 contains 15 residues. Trimming at V came to 4 bases and at J to 5 bases, leaving 7 bases not matched to a gene. The DNA for the CDR3 is TGTGCCAGCAGCTCCGGGACTAGCGAATATGAGACCCAGTACTTC. Its translation is CASSSGTSEYETQYF.

The gene calls are TRBV11-2 and TRBJ1-3; the D gene is possibly TRBD1 (6 bases). The CDR3 sequence is 16 residues long. V lost 3 bases, J lost 4 bases, and 16 bases lay in between. Germline CDR1 reads SGHAT; CDR2 reads FQNNGV. The CDR3 protein is CASSFGPQGRGNTIYF. CDR3 nucleotide sequence: TGTGCCAGCAGCTTCGGGCCACAGGGAAGGGGAAACACCATATATTTT.

This chain connects TRBV7-9 to TRBJ2-7; D is unclear. The CDR3 is 13 amino acids. From germline, CDR1 is SEHNR and CDR2 FQNEAQ (reference sequence). V was cut by 1 base and J by 4 bases, with 8 bases left in between. For the CDR3, the DNA is TGTGCCAGCAGCTTAGGAGGTCCATACGAGCAGTACTTC. Translated: CASSLGGPYEQYF.